The present T cell receptor (beta chain) was sequenced within a study of cytomegalovirus exposure and HLA in healthy donors (dated by TCRdb to 2016 to 2017). With regard to the full study: In an earlier analysis of roughly 590 of the donors, 250 to 300 Gb of sequence data and some 100 million unique TCR beta sequences from roughly 190 million T cells were reported. Roughly 300 gigabases of sequencing data and around 87 million unique TCR sequences were included in an early release covering 550 to 800 HLA-typed donors. The genetic ancestry cluster associated with self-reported Caucasian donors included roughly 84% of the roughly 410 genotyped donors. The aim of the study was to test whether cataloging public T cell receptors could identify signatures of past pathogen exposure. The study used immunosequencing to profile the T cell repertoires of approximately 630 subjects and linked those repertoires to cytomegalovirus serostatus. Along with the roughly 670-subject first cohort, a separate validation cohort of approximately 110 different subjects was used. To predict cytomegalovirus infection status, the study combined high-throughput TCR immunosequencing, statistical association of individual TCRs with disease status, and machine learning. In a later analysis, previously published TCR beta repertoires from several hundred donors were re-analyzed and high-resolution HLA genotyping was added so that TCR occurrence patterns could be studied. Rather than drawing on any new phenotypic data, the later analysis identified candidate immune exposures from TCR beta sequences and the way those sequences occurred across donors. An earlier analysis of 587 of the donors applied high-throughput TCR beta sequencing to assess whether each TCR beta V gene segment acted as functional or pseudogenic. Donor age, sex, ethnicity and CMV serostatus were compiled alongside the repertoire data. A later genetic analysis took genome-wide SNP genotypes for about three fifths of the roughly 670 donors and used that subset as a discovery cohort. All discovery cohort repertoires had been generated on a single sequencing platform. Both class I and class II loci were covered by HLA typing, at four-digit resolution. Typing coverage differed by locus: A, B, C, DRB1 and DQB1 were typed in about 629-640 donors, DQA1 in about 550, DPA1 in over 600, and DPB1 in around 440. Five DR-DQ haplotypes were handled as single units for association and clustering, since linkage in the cohort was strong. Across around 400 genotyped donors of the cohort, an average of about 240,000 unique TCR beta nucleotide sequences per donor were sequenced, and around 20% of those sequences were non-productive.

Paper-wide results and their limitations: In a later analysis, TCR association rates were found to vary across HLA loci, with the most associated TCRs seen for DRB1 alleles and the fewest for HLA-C alleles. A few of the identified cytomegalovirus-associated TCR beta chains were confirmed in vitro to be specific for cytomegalovirus antigens. A later genetic analysis associated a missense DCLRE1C variant with V-gene and J-gene trimming of TCR beta chains, and an independent cohort replicated the association. The study listed 150 to 200 TCR beta chains as associated with cytomegalovirus. A further reported finding was that TCR beta sequences accurately predicted the HLA-A and HLA-B alleles for most subjects in the first cohort. Only TCR beta chains were sequenced in this cohort, and the absence of alpha or paired-chain data limited detectable features. A later genetic analysis reported fewer N-insertions in productive TCRs among donors in an Asian-associated ancestry cluster than the roughly 700-donor mean. According to a later analysis, most CMV-associated TCR beta chains appeared to be HLA-restricted, and the HLA associations seemed to be driven largely by CMV exposure. A later analysis associated 15,000 to 20,000 TCR beta sequences with specific HLA alleles at a false discovery rate of 0.05. The 87-base-pair reads could not distinguish some IMGT-functional V segments, including TRBV6-2 and TRBV6-3, so those segments were excluded. While some public TCRs were present in many individuals, most TCR sequences turned up only very rarely across donors. Linkage disequilibrium might explain the correlated functional status among segregating V segments, but an unknown experimental factor could not be ruled out. According to a later analysis, parvovirus B19, influenza, CMV and Epstein-Barr virus appeared linked to several top co-occurrence clusters. A cluster of highly shared sequence variants was judged likely to represent a technical artifact of the sequencing pipeline. Strong co-occurrence of HLA alleles, especially DR and DQ, made assigning TCR associations to individual alleles difficult. A later analysis found that HLA-associated TCR beta chains were more clonally expanded and had lower generation probabilities than equally common non-associated chains. The authors suggested that the approach could potentially be generalized to other disease states and immunological phenotypes. The earlier analysis of 587 of the donors excluded about 16 rarely observed V segments, including chromosome 9 orphons, because counts were too low. An earlier analysis of roughly 570 of the donors showed that most TCR beta V segments appeared in productive rearrangements either about 87% or about 30% of the time, which broadly matched IMGT annotations. The only immune exposure information available for the cohort was CMV serostatus. Because HLA typing was missing for some donors at each locus, association tests included only the typed subset. The classifier was reported to diagnose cytomegalovirus status with high specificity and sensitivity in both the original and validation cohorts. Sequencing depth was assumed to be roughly uniform across donors in the presence/absence analyses, though that assumption may not hold.

Note on this clone: Its antigen remains unidentified.

From the cysteine up to the phenylalanine, the CDR3 has a length of 20 residues. The sequence is cut down to CDR3 DNA, 60 bases in frame from base 1. The germline V gene gives CDR1 as SQVTM and CDR2 as ANQGSEA. A distance of 28 bases separates the germline ends of V and J, which lose 1 base and 1 base respectively. The cohort was made up of approximately 700 healthy bone marrow donors. At the time of sampling, all cohort members were nominally healthy, though unrecorded immune exposures were likely present. The donor was CMV seronegative and was included in the group of a few hundred seronegative cohort members. Every donor gave a peripheral blood sample, and the peripheral blood mononuclear cells from that sample were used for TCR beta sequencing. Genomic DNA extraction from the blood cell samples was performed with the Qiagen DNeasy Blood Extraction Kit. The library was produced with the immunoSEQ multiplex PCR assay. For the multiplex PCR, a mixture combining 60 forward primers for TCR Vbeta segments and 13 reverse primers for TCR Jbeta segments was used. The CDR3 region of rearranged TCR beta genes was amplified from genomic DNA with a multiplex PCR assay. The amplified TCR beta libraries were sequenced on the Illumina HiSeq System as 87-base-pair reads. The source study handled its data this way. A later analysis counted 65 million to 90 million unique TCR beta chains across the 666 repertoires, and some 11 million of these chains were shared by at least two donors. Raw reads were error-corrected and collapsed into unique sequences by a nearest-neighbor algorithm in which closely related sequences were merged to remove PCR and sequencing errors. To assign V, D and J gene segments, CDR3 sequences were aligned to IMGT reference sequences. For a sequence to be retained, at least a six-nucleotide match to both a V gene segment and a J gene segment was required. A rearrangement was called productive if the CDR3 had no stop codons and remained in frame with V and J, and every other rearrangement was called non-productive. CDR3 was defined by IMGT convention, running from the second conserved V-encoded cysteine to the conserved J-encoded phenylalanine. In an earlier analysis of just under 600 of the donors, sequences lacking an unambiguous match to a single V gene segment were excluded. An earlier analysis of a few hundred of the donors classified V segments as functional when productive rearrangements were above 56.7% and as segregating when the standard deviation between donors was above 5%. A statistical classification framework was built to diagnose cytomegalovirus status from the catalog of TCR beta chain sequences. A later analysis assigned V and J genes by comparing TCR nucleotide sequences with IMGT/GENE-DB human TR gene sequences. In a later analysis, CDR3 sequences and most-parsimonious VDJ recombination scenarios were assigned using the TCRdist pipeline. In a later analysis, each TCR beta chain was defined by its CDR3 amino acid sequence together with its V-gene family, and reads lacking a unique V-gene family were excluded. As a way to deal with suspected cross-contamination and a sequencing artifact, a later analysis dropped over 550 nucleotide sequences that were highly shared and had low generation probability. For each public chain, a later analysis derived a clonal expansion index from normalized ranks of inferred template counts within each repertoire. Generation probabilities in a later analysis came from a VDJ recombination model fitted to out-of-frame rearrangements, and those results were checked against IGoR. A later analysis scored TCR-TCR, TCR-HLA and TCR-CMV co-occurrence with hypergeometric tests, applying a repertoire-size bias correction to TCR pairs. To estimate false discovery rates, a later analysis permuted the HLA or CMV assignments 20 times. A later analysis grouped co-occurring TCRs with DBSCAN, adding TCRdist sequence similarity when clustering within HLA-allele-positive subsets. Repertoires with fewer than 30,000 or more than 120,000 public chains were left out of co-occurrence clustering, as were a handful of repertoires with anomalous nucleotide sharing. TCRdb retrieved this table from immuneACCESS and kept in-frame rearrangements only. Not all clones are present; in checked studies, unresolved V genes account for under half, and no reason is known for the remainder. V and J calls and clone size come straight from that table; D and trimming were deduced from the DNA. In this sample's table one finds 130,000 to 150,000 clones. 0.96% of the sample rests with the top ten.

The sequence was obtained from a male donor in good health and CMV-seronegative. Sequenced input: PBMCs. The chain was built from TRBV29-1 and TRBJ1-2; TRBD1 is perhaps the D gene, given 6 matching bases. The base sequence is TGCAGCGTTGAAGGTATGGCGTCTGCAGGGGACGAAAGCGTTAACTATGGCTACACCTTC. The resulting protein is CSVEGMASAGDESVNYGYTF.